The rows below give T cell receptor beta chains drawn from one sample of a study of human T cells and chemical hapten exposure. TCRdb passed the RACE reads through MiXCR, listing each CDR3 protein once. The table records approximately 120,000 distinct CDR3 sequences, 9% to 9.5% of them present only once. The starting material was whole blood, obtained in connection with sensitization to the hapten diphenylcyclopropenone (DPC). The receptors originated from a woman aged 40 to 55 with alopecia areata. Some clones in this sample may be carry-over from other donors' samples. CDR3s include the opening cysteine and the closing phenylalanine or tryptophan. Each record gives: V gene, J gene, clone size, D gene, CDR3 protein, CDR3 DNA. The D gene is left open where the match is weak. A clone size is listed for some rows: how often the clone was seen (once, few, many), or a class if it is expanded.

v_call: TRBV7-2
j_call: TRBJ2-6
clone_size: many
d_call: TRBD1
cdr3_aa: CASSLAGQGYPSGANVLTF
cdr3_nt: TGTGCCAGCAGCTTAGCGGGACAGGGATACCCCTCTGGGGCCAACGTCCTGACTTTC

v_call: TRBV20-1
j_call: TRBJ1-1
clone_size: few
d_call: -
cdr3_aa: CSARRRVGGAFF
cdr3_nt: TGCAGTGCTAGAAGACGGGTAGGGGGAGCTTTCTTT

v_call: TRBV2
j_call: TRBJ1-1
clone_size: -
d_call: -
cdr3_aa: CASSERQVMNTEAFF
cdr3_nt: TGTGCCAGCAGCGAAAGACAGGTCATGAACACTGAAGCTTTCTTT

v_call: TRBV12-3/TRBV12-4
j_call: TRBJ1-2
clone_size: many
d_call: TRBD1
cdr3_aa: CASSFDGQGIYGYTF
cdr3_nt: TGTGCCAGCAGTTTTGACGGACAGGGGATCTATGGCTACACCTTC

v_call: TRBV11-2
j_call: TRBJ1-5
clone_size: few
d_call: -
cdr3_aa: CASSINGGEYQPQHF
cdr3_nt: TGTGCCAGCAGCATAAACGGGGGAGAGTATCAGCCCCAGCATTTT

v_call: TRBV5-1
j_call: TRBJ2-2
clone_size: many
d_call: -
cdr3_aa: CASRAGHNTGELFF
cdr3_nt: TGCGCCAGCAGGGCGGGACACAACACCGGGGAGCTGTTTTTT

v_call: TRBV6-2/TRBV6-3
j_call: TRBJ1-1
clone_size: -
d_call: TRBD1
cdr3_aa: CASSPGTGREAFF
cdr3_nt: TGTGCCAGCAGTCCCGGGACAGGGAGGGAAGCTTTCTTT

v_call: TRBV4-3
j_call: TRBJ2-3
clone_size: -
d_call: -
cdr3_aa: CASSQDPTDTDTQYF
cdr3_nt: TGCGCCAGCAGCCAAGACCCAACAGACACAGATACGCAGTATTTT

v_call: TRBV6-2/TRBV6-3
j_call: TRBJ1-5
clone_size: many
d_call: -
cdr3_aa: CASSYVAGSQPQHF
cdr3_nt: TGTGCCAGCAGTTATGTGGCAGGCAGCCAGCCCCAGCATTTT

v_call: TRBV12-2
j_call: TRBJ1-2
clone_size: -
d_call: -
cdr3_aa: CASRLRRNYGYTF
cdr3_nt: TGTGCAAGTCGCTTAAGAAGAAACTATGGCTACACCTTC

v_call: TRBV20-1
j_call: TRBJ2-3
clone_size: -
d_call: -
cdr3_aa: CGASTWGPDTQYF
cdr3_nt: TGCGGTGCTAGTACCTGGGGTCCAGATACGCAGTATTTT

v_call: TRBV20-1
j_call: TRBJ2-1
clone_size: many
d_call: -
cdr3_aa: CSARGGRGSQDNEQFF
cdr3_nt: TGCAGTGCGAGGGGCGGCCGGGGTAGTCAGGACAATGAGCAGTTCTTC

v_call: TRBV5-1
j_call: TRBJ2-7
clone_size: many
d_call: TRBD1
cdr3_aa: CASSLDVTGTDEQYF
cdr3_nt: TGCGCCAGCAGCTTGGACGTGACAGGGACCGACGAGCAGTACTTC

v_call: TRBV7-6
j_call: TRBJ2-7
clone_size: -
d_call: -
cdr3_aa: CASSETSYEQYF
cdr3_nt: TGTGCCAGCTCGGAGACTAGCTACGAGCAGTACTTC

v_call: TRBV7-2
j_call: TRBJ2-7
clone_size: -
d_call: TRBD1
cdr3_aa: CASSPPDRPPGYF
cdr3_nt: TGTGCCAGCAGCCCCCCGGACAGGCCCCCGGGGTACTTC

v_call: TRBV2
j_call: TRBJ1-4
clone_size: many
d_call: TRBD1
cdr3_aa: CASNADRGSEKLFF
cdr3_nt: TGTGCCAGCAATGCGGACAGGGGATCTGAAAAACTGTTTTTT

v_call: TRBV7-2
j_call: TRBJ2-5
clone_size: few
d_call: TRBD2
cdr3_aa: CASRDGLAGEETQYF
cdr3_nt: TGTGCCAGCAGGGACGGACTAGCGGGGGAAGAGACCCAGTACTTC

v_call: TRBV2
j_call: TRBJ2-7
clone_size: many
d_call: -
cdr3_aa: CASTPSRTSGTRSYEQYF
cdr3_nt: TGTGCCAGCACTCCAAGTCGGACTTCCGGGACTCGCTCCTACGAGCAGTACTTC

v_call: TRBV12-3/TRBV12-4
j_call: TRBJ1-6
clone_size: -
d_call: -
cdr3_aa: CASSLTRGNNSPLHF
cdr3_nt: TGTGCCAGCAGTTTAACCAGGGGCAATAATTCACCCCTCCACTTT

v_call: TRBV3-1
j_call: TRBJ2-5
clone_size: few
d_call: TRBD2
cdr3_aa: CASSQGTNQETQYF
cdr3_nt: TGTGCCAGCAGCCAGGGGACTAACCAAGAGACCCAGTACTTC

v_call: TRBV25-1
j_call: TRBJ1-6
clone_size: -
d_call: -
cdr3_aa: CASSGRLGARSDSPLHF
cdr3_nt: TGTGCCAGCAGTGGGCGGCTAGGGGCCCGCAGTGATTCACCCCTCCACTTT

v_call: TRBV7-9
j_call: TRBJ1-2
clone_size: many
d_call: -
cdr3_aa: CASSFDRSYGYTF
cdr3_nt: TGTGCCAGCAGCTTTGATAGGTCCTATGGCTACACCTTC

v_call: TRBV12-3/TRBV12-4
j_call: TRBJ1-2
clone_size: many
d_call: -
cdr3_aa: CASSLHYGYTF
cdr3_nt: TGTGCCAGCAGTTTACACTATGGCTACACCTTC

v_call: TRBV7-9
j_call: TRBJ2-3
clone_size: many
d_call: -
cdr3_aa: CASETPLVGTDTQYF
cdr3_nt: TGTGCCAGCGAAACCCCGCTAGTCGGCACAGATACGCAGTATTTT

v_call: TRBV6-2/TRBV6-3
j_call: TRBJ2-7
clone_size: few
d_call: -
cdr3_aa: CASSYVSRGMSSYEQYF
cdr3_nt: TGTGCCAGCAGTTACGTCTCCCGAGGGATGAGCTCCTACGAGCAGTACTTC

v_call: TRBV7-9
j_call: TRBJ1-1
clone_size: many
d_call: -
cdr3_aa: CASSFQGGTEAFF
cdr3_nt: TGTGCCAGCAGCTTCCAGGGTGGCACTGAAGCTTTCTTT

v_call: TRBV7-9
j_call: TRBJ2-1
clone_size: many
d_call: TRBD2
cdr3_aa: CASSLSGGAYNEQFF
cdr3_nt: TGTGCCAGCAGCTTAAGCGGGGGGGCTTACAATGAGCAGTTCTTC

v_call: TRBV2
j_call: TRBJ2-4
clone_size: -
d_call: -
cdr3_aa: CASSPAAGYALNIQYF
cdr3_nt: TGTGCCAGCAGTCCCGCGGCGGGATACGCGCTGAACATTCAGTACTTC

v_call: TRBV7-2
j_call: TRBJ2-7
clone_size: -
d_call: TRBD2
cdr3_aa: CASSPERGTSYEQYF
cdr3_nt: TGTGCCAGCAGCCCGGAGCGGGGGACCTCCTACGAGCAGTACTTC

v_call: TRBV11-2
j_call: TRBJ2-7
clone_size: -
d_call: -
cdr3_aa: CASSLEPGTYEQYF
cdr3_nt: TGTGCCAGCAGCTTAGAGCCAGGGACCTACGAGCAGTACTTC

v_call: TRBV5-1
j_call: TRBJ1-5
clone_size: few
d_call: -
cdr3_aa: CASSFAGANNQPQHF
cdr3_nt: TGCGCCAGCAGCTTCGCCGGGGCCAACAATCAGCCCCAGCATTTT

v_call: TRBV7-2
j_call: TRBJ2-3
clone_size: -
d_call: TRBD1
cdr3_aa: CASSPDRAGDTQYF
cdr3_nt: TGTGCCAGCAGCCCGGACAGGGCCGGAGATACGCAGTATTTT

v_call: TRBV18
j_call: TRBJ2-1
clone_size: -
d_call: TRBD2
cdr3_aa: CASSPGLAGGSGREQFF
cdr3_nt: TGTGCCAGCTCGCCGGGACTAGCGGGGGGAAGCGGTCGTGAGCAGTTCTTC

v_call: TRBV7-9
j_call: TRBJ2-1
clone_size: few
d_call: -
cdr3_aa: CASSLEGSGNYNEQFF
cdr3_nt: TGTGCCAGCAGTCTTGAAGGGTCCGGGAATTACAATGAGCAGTTCTTC

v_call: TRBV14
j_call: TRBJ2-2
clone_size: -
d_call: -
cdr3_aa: CASSLRQYSNTGELFF
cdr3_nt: TGTGCCAGCAGCCTGCGACAGTACTCGAACACCGGGGAGCTGTTTTTT

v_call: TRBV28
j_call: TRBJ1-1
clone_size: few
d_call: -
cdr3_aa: CASSSVGQPRTEAFF
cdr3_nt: TGTGCCAGCAGTTCAGTGGGACAACCTAGGACTGAAGCTTTCTTT

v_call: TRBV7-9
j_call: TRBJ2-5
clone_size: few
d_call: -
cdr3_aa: CASSLGVLQETQYF
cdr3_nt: TGTGCCAGCAGCTTAGGGGTCTTACAAGAGACCCAGTACTTC

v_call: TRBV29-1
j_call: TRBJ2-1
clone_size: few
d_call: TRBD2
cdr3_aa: CSAQAGGNTNEQFF
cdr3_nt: TGCAGCGCTCAAGCGGGGGGCAACACCAATGAGCAGTTCTTC

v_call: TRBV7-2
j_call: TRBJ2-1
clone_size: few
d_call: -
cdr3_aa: CASSLGGTILNEQFF
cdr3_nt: TGTGCCAGCAGCTTAGGAGGCACCATCCTCAATGAGCAGTTCTTC

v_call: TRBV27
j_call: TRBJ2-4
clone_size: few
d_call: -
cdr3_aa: CASTRNAGGIQYF
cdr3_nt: TGTGCCAGCACCCGAAATGCCGGGGGCATTCAGTACTTC

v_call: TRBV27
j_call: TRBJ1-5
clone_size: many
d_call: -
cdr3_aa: CASSLFPGRPQHF
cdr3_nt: TGTGCCAGCAGTTTATTCCCCGGGAGGCCCCAGCATTTT

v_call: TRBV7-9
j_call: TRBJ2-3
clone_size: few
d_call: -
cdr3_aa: CASSSLNTDTQYF
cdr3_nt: TGTGCCAGCAGCTCTCTAAACACAGATACGCAGTATTTT

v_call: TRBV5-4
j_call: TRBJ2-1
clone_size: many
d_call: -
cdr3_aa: CASSLEGRSRYNEQFF
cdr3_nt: TGTGCCAGCAGCCTGGAAGGTAGGAGTAGATACAATGAGCAGTTCTTC

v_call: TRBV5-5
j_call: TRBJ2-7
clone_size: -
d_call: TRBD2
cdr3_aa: CASSPLGGSSYEQYF
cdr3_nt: TGTGCCAGCAGTCCCCTGGGGGGGAGCTCCTACGAGCAGTACTTC

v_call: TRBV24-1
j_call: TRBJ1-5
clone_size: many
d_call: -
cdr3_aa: CATSDRGDNQPQHF
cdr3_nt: TGTGCCACCAGTGATCGGGGTGACAATCAGCCCCAGCATTTT

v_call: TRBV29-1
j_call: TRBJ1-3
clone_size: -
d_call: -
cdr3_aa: CSVSSRGSRGNTIYF
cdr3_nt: TGCAGCGTTTCCTCCAGGGGTTCGCGGGGAAACACCATATATTTT

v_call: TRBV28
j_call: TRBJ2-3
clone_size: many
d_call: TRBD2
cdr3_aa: CASSLSPGTSGTDTQYF
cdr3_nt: TGTGCCAGCAGTTTATCCCCCGGGACTAGCGGGACAGATACGCAGTATTTT

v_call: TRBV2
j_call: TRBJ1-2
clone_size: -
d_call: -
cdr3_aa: CASSPSYYYGYTF
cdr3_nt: TGTGCCAGCAGTCCTAGTTATTACTATGGCTACACCTTC

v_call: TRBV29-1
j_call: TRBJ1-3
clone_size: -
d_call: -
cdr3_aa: CSVEAGLGPIYF
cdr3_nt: TGCAGCGTTGAAGCGGGCCTTGGGCCCATATATTTT

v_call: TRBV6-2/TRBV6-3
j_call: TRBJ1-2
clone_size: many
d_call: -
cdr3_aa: CASSPRGPYGYTF
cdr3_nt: TGTGCCAGCAGCCCCCGCGGCCCCTATGGCTACACCTTC

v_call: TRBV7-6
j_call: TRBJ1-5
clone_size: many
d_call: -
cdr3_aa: CAKEGCSNQPQHF
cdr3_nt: TGTGCCAAGGAGGGGTGTAGCAATCAGCCCCAGCATTTT

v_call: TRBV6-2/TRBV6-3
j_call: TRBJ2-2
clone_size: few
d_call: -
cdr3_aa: CASSPEVGGGELFF
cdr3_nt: TGTGCCAGCAGTCCCGAGGTCGGCGGCGGGGAGCTGTTTTTT

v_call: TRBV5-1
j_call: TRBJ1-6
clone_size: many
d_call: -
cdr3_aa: CATSRNSLNSPLHF
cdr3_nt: TGCGCCACCTCAAGGAACAGTCTTAATTCACCCCTCCACTTT

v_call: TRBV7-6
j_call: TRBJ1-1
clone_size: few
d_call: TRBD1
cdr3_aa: CASTPGQEGTEAFF
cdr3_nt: TGTGCCAGCACCCCGGGACAGGAGGGCACTGAAGCTTTCTTT

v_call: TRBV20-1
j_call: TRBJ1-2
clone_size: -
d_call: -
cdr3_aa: CSARRPRPDGYTF
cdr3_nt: TGCAGTGCTAGACGGCCGCGCCCCGATGGCTACACCTTC

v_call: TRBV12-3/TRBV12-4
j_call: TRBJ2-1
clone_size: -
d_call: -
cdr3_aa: CASRFGPEQFF
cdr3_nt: TGTGCCAGCAGATTCGGACCTGAGCAGTTCTTC

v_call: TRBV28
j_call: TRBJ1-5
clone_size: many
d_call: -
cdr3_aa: CASSLKYSNQPQHF
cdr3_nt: TGTGCCAGCAGTTTAAAGTATAGCAATCAGCCCCAGCATTTT

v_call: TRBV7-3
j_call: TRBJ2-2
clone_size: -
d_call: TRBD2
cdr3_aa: CASSLLAPTGELFF
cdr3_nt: TGTGCCAGCAGCCTACTAGCGCCAACCGGGGAGCTGTTTTTT

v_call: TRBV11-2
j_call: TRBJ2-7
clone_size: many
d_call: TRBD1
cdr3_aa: CASSLDSGTGRWEQYF
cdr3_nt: TGTGCCAGCAGCTTAGATTCCGGGACAGGGCGCTGGGAGCAGTACTTC

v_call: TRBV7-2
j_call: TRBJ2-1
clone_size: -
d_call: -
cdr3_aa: CASSLNSYNEQFF
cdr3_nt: TGTGCCAGCAGCTTAAACTCCTACAATGAGCAGTTCTTC